This entry is about one T cell receptor (beta chain). Antigen unknown. The sample belongs to a study of T cell responses to AZD1222 COVID-19 vaccine. Overall study findings and caveats: Targeting of unmutated variant regions was reportedly seen in nearly half of spike-specific TCRs. No day 14 peak samples; only post-peak repertoires were characterized.

Germline V CDR1 and CDR2: SEHNR, FQNEAQ (reference sequence). This CDR3 has 18 residues. J gave up 4 bases and V 5 bases, and 16 bases lay outside the gene matches. Libraries were prepared by immunoSEQ multiplex PCR; TCRdb keeps only in-frame clonotypes and omits some of them. The table shows just over 150,000 clones, with 90% occurring only once. The material was peripheral blood, obtained 28 days after the second AZD1222 dose. The chain is built from TRBV7-9 and TRBJ1-2, with 10 bases lining up with TRBD1. The TCR was taken from an adult who received the AZD1222 COVID-19 vaccine. The DNA of the CDR3 is TGTGCCAGCAGCCTGGCCGGGACAGGGGATCGAAATCTCTATGGCTACACCTTC. This codes for CASSLAGTGDRNLYGYTF.